This T cell receptor (beta chain) is drawn from a study of T cell repertoires in cytomegalovirus infection. Trimming cost V 1 base and J 3 bases, with 10 bases left between them. The germline V gene encodes CDR1 MNHEY and CDR2 SVGEGT. The CDR3 loop spans 14 amino acids. TCRdb recomputed calls from the reads with MiXCR, one row per CDR3 protein. The table shows about 700,000 distinct CDR3 sequences, with 30% to 35% occurring only once. This clonotype was detected only a few times. Its target is unknown. The chain couples TRBV6-2 or TRBV6-3 to TRBJ2-7; D perhaps matches TRBD1 (6 bases). This sample comprised cultured PBMCs, obtained from culture after CMV antigen stimulation. This clonotype originated in a human donor in good health (CMV status not recorded). Some clones in this sample may be carry-over from other donors' samples. The CDR3 DNA follows: TGTGCCAGCAGTTACTTTGGGACACGCTACGAGCAGTACTTC. Translating it yields CASSYFGTRYEQYF.